Listed below are T cell receptor beta chains from one sample, sequenced in a study of CD8+ T cells in alopecia areata. TCRdb keeps only in-frame clones here, not all; method: immunoSEQ multiplex PCR. This table holds about 130,000 clones, 45% to 60% found once. The sequencing used CD4+ T cells sorted from blood, collected at week 0. These receptors all stem from a human donor with alopecia areata. The CDR3 runs from the conserved cysteine through the conserved F or W. A D gene is named only where the DNA matches it firmly. Clone size is not always given. Where it is, it says once, few, many or a class for expanded clones.

TRBV7-9	TRBJ2-7	-	-	TGTGCCAGCAGCTTAGACAGTTCCTACGAGCAGTACTTC	CASSLDSSYEQYF
TRBV18	TRBJ2-5	TRBD2	-	TGTGCCAGCTCACCTTTGACTAGCGGGGGGGCGAGCCAAGAGACCCAGTACTTC	CASSPLTSGGASQETQYF
TRBV5-1	TRBJ2-2	-	few	TGCGCCAGCAGCCCGGGTAGCCCGAACACCGGGGAGCTGTTTTTT	CASSPGSPNTGELFF
TRBV6-1	TRBJ1-2	TRBD1	-	TGTGCCAGCAGTCTAGACAGGGCTCGCGTTGGCTACACCTTC	CASSLDRARVGYTF
TRBV19	TRBJ1-1	TRBD1	-	TGTGCCAGTAGTATGCTGACAGGGGTGGGTGGCACTGAAGCTTTCTTT	CASSMLTGVGGTEAFF
TRBV14	TRBJ2-7	TRBD2	-	TGTGCCAGCAGCGAAGGGCTAGCGGGGCTCTACGAGCAGTACTTC	CASSEGLAGLYEQYF
TRBV2	TRBJ1-5	TRBD1	-	TGTGCCAGCAGTTTCCCGGGACAGGGCTTGCAGCCCCAGCATTTT	CASSFPGQGLQPQHF
TRBV29-1	TRBJ2-7	TRBD2	-	TGCAGCGTTATTACCAGCGGGGGGGTTTCATACGAGCAGTACTTC	CSVITSGGVSYEQYF
TRBV7-2	TRBJ2-7	TRBD1	few	TGTGCCAGCAGCTTACGACAGGGGACCATCCACGAGCAGTACTTC	CASSLRQGTIHEQYF
TRBV29-1	TRBJ1-1	-	few	TGCAGCGTGGCGGGACGGACGAACACTGAAGCTTTCTTT	CSVAGRTNTEAFF
TRBV7-8	TRBJ1-1	-	once	TGTGCCAGCAGCTTAGCGGTTGGGAACACTGAAGCTTTCTTT	CASSLAVGNTEAFF
TRBV18	TRBJ2-2	-	-	TGTGCCAGCTCACCACCGGGCCCCGGGGAGCTGTTTTTT	CASSPPGPGELFF
TRBV28	TRBJ2-2	-	few	TGTGCCAGCAGTCGTCAGGGTTATCTCGGGGAGCTGTTTTTT	CASSRQGYLGELFF
TRBV5-6	TRBJ1-1	-	-	TGTGCCAGCAGCTCGCAATACTTAAAAGGGGGGACTGAAGCTTTCTTT	CASSSQYLKGGTEAFF
TRBV2	TRBJ1-6	TRBD1	many	TGTGCCAGCCGACAGGGAAATTCACCCCTCCACTTT	CASRQGNSPLHF
TRBV27	TRBJ2-7	TRBD1	-	TGTGCCAGCAGTTCTTTACCGGGACAGGCGGATTACGAGCAGTACTTC	CASSSLPGQADYEQYF
TRBV5-6	TRBJ1-5	TRBD1	-	TGTGCCAGCAGCTGGGGGACAGGAGACAATCAGCCCCAGCATTTT	CASSWGTGDNQPQHF
TRBV7-9	TRBJ1-1	-	-	TGTGCCAGCAGCTTAGGTGACACCAGAGCAGAAGCTTTCTTT	CASSLGDTRAEAFF
TRBV15	TRBJ1-1	-	-	TGTGCCACCAGCAAAGCGGGACAGAACACTGAAGCTTTCTTT	CATSKAGQNTEAFF
TRBV7-2	TRBJ1-6	-	-	TGTGCCAGCAGCCGCATTATGGGGGGAAATTCACCCCTCCACTTT	CASSRIMGGNSPLHF
TRBV5-1	TRBJ2-5	TRBD1	-	TGCGCCAGCAGCTTGGGGACAGGGCGGGAGACCCAGTACTTC	CASSLGTGRETQYF
TRBV7-3	TRBJ2-3	-	few	TGTGCCAGCAGCCAAGGGGGGGTAACGAATACGCAGTATTTT	CASSQGGVTNTQYF
TRBV9	TRBJ1-1	-	few	TGTGCCAGCAGCGCCGACTCTATTAGGAGGGCTGAAGCTTTCTTT	CASSADSIRRAEAFF
TRBV6-5	TRBJ1-2	-	few	TGTGCCAGCAGTCCGGGACCAAGCAGAGGCTACACCTTC	CASSPGPSRGYTF
TRBV10-3	TRBJ2-5	TRBD2	-	TGTGCCATCAGTGAGCAAGCGGGGGTATCTGAGACCCAGTACTTC	CAISEQAGVSETQYF
TRBV6-6	TRBJ1-4	-	-	TGTGCCAGCAGTTACGCAGGGTATGAAAAACTGTTTTTT	CASSYAGYEKLFF
TRBV6-6	TRBJ1-3	-	-	TGTGCCAGCAGAAACGACGGGAGCTCTGGAAACACCATATATTTT	CASRNDGSSGNTIYF
TRBV4-3	TRBJ2-7	-	few	TGCGCCAGCAGCCGGGACACCTCCTACGAGCAGTACTTC	CASSRDTSYEQYF
TRBV5-4	TRBJ1-2	-	few	TGTGCCAGCAGCTTGGACAGCTATGGCTACACCTTC	CASSLDSYGYTF
TRBV7-2	TRBJ1-4	-	medium-sized	TGTGCCAGCAGCTTAGCCCCCCCGGGGGCAGGAGCGAGAGGGGGAGAAAAACTGTTTTTT	CASSLAPPGAGARGGEKLFF
TRBV29-1	TRBJ1-1	-	-	TGCAGCGTTGCAAAGCAGGGAGGCACTGAAGCTTTCTTT	CSVAKQGGTEAFF
TRBV10-3	TRBJ2-3	-	few	TGTGCCATCTCCTACTCTGCAGATACGCAGTATTTT	CAISYSADTQYF
TRBV18	TRBJ1-1	TRBD1	-	TGTGCCAGCCGTGGACAGGGGGCGGGCACTGAAGCTTTCTTT	CASRGQGAGTEAFF
TRBV28	TRBJ1-1	TRBD1	-	TGTGCCAGCAGTCCCCGGACAGGGAACACTGAAGCTTTCTTT	CASSPRTGNTEAFF
TRBV5-6	TRBJ2-5	TRBD2	-	TGTGCCAGCAGCTTACTAGCGGTACAAGAGACCCAGTACTTC	CASSLLAVQETQYF
TRBV2	TRBJ2-1	-	-	TGTGCCAGAAGGACAGGAGGGTCGGAGGGCGAGCAGTTCTTC	CARRTGGSEGEQFF
TRBV7-9	TRBJ1-1	TRBD1	-	TGTGCCAGCAGCCGAACAGGGGACACTGAAGCTTTCTTT	CASSRTGDTEAFF
TRBV7-9	TRBJ1-1	-	-	TGTGCCAGCAGCTCGTTCGTAAGGGACTTTGAAGCTTTCTTT	CASSSFVRDFEAFF
TRBV28	TRBJ2-7	-	few	TGTGCCAGCAGTTTAGCGGGGACCTACGAGCAGTACTTC	CASSLAGTYEQYF
TRBV5-6	TRBJ2-6	-	-	TGTGCCAGCAGCTGGTGGCGCTCTGGGGCCAACGTCCTGACTTTC	CASSWWRSGANVLTF
TRBV9	TRBJ1-2	-	few	TGTGCCAGCAGCGTAGACCGGGACCGCTGGGCTAACTATGGCTACACCTTC	CASSVDRDRWANYGYTF
TRBV7-3	TRBJ2-7	-	-	TGTGCCAGCAGCGAACAGGGTAGCTCCTACGAGCAGTACTTC	CASSEQGSSYEQYF
TRBV4-3	TRBJ1-1	TRBD1	few	TGCGCCAGCAGCCAAGGGACAGGGGCCATTGGAACTGAAGCTTTCTTT	CASSQGTGAIGTEAFF
TRBV10-3	TRBJ1-2	-	few	TGTGCCACTTTAAAGGACGGAGGATATGGCTACACCTTC	CATLKDGGYGYTF
TRBV5-1	TRBJ1-1	-	-	TGCGCCAGCAGGGGGTCCATGAACACTGAAGCTTTCTTT	CASRGSMNTEAFF
TRBV25-1	TRBJ2-7	TRBD1	once	TGTGCCAGCGGAGACAGGGGTTTAAACGAGCAGTACTTC	CASGDRGLNEQYF